Described below is a single TCR beta chain sequence and its context. What it recognizes is unknown. The data stem from a study of shared clonotypes between healthy human individuals. The study's findings and limits: Blood was the only sampled material, and tissue repertoires likely differ.

Germline CDR1 LNHDA, CDR2 SQIVND (reference sequence). CDR3 length: 16 residues. Trimming removed 6 bases at V and 3 bases at J, with 18 bases between. Deep level was the assay's run setting. TCRdb's table, derived via immunoSEQ multiplex PCR, lists solely in-frame clones and lacks some. This sample has fewer than 850,000 clones; approximately 75% occur once, and the top ten carry around 1.8%. J is TRBJ1-5 and V is TRBV19; D is perhaps TRBD1 (6 bases). The clonotype comes from a woman aged 30 to 39 in good health. Input material: memory CD4+ T cells sorted from blood. Regarding subset: CD45RA-negative fraction. The chain's CDR3 is CASSYRVGRNNQPQHF. The CDR3 DNA sequence: TGTGCCAGTAGCTACAGGGTCGGGAGGAACAATCAGCCCCAGCATTTT.